Below, 26 T cell receptor beta chains from the same sample are listed, as sequenced in a study of T cells in Graves' hyperthyroidism and ophthalmopathy. It was RNA transcripts that yielded the amplified TCR beta CDR3 regions. HTBI primers drove first-round RT-PCR of the TCR CDR3. TCRdb ran MiXCR on the multiplex PCR reads and lists one entry per CDR3 protein. The sample holds about 250,000 distinct CDR3 sequences, approximately 23% seen once. Source material: blood. The receptors were gathered from a woman aged 40 to 49 with Graves' ophthalmopathy.

Remarks on this clonotype: A junction boundary mismatches the germline segment, possibly from a read error. The V and J genes are TRBV28 and TRBJ2-5, with D possibly matching TRBD2 (5 bases). Germline values: CDR1 MDHEN, CDR2 SYDVKM. The CDR3 runs to 15 residues. DNA of the CDR3: TGTGCCAGCAGCCATACTCTGTTGTATAGGGAGACTCAGTACTTC. Translation: CASSHTLLYRETQYF. Supplemented by reference TRBV28 and TRBJ2-5, the full variable domain reads DVKVTQSSRYLVKRTGEKVFLECVQDMDHENMFWYRQDPGLGLRLIYFSYDVKMKEKGDIPEGYSVSREKKERFSLILESASTNQTSMYLCASSHTLLYRETQYFGPGTRLLVL.

In its sample, this clonotype was seen many times. The chain carries TRBV19 and TRBJ1-1; D remains ambiguous. In germline, CDR1 is LNHDA, CDR2 SQIVND (reference sequence). Trimming shortened V by 4 bases and J by 5 bases, and 14 bases separated the two germline ends. The CDR3 extends over 14 amino acids. CDR3 loop: CASSNPGLLTEAFF. As DNA, the CDR3 is TGTGCCAGTAGTAACCCAGGCCTTTTAACTGAAGCTTTCTTT.

This clonotype was observed at least ten times. The V call is TRBV11-2, the J call TRBJ2-4; TRBD1 aligns across 9 bases. The ends lost 5 bases at V and 7 bases at J; junction bases unmatched: 15. Germline loops: CDR1 SGHAT, CDR2 FQNNGV. This CDR3 spans 17 amino acids. The CDR3 DNA is TGTGCCAGCAGCCCCGACCGCACGGGACAGGGCGAGAACATTCAGTACTTC. Encoded protein: CASSPDRTGQGENIQYF.

This rearrangement joins TRBV30 to TRBJ2-7, with D hard to call. Germline CDR1 is GTSNPN and CDR2 is SVGIG (reference sequence). The CDR3 runs 12 residues. V lost 0 bases, J lost 6 bases, and 9 bases lay in between. The CDR3 region is CAWSVGQAEQYF. The CDR3 DNA is TGTGCCTGGAGTGTAGGTCAGGCCGAGCAGTACTTC.

This clonotype has a count of ten or more. The genes are TRBV12-3 or TRBV12-4 and TRBJ1-2, with D uncertain. V gave up 3 bases and J gave up 10 bases, with 9 bases separating them. The CDR3 runs to 11 residues. As DNA, the CDR3 is TGTGCCAGCAGTTTTCCCCCCTCCTACACCTTC. Residues: CASSFPPSYTF.

This clonotype was seen a handful of times. V is TRBV15 and J is TRBJ2-2, with D possibly matching TRBD2 (5 bases). Germline V gene lookup returns CDR1 LNHNV and CDR2 YYDKDF (reference sequence). The CDR3 extends over 15 amino acids. Trimming removed 6 bases at V and 5 bases at J, with 16 bases between. CDR3 sequence (DNA): TGTGCCACCAGGTTAGTGGGAGAAGGAACCGGGGAGCTGTTTTTT. This encodes CATRLVGEGTGELFF.

There are a few counts of this clonotype. The CDR3 nucleotides read TGTGCCAGCAGTCGGCAGGTTTCTGGAGGCTACACCTTC. Translating gives CASSRQVSGGYTF. The chain employs TRBV27 and TRBJ1-2; D remains ambiguous. The CDR3 is 13 amino acids. Looked up from germline, CDR1 is MNHEY and CDR2 is SMNVEV (reference sequence). V was clipped by 5 bases and J by 8 bases, with 15 bases between them.

This clonotype was seen repeatedly, ten times or more. The CDR3 DNA reads as TGTGCCTGGAGTGTACAAGGGGTTGTCAATCAGCCCCAGCATTTT. Encoded protein: CAWSVQGVVNQPQHF. This chain uses TRBV30 with TRBJ1-5; a possible D gene is TRBD1 (5 bases). The CDR3 has 15 amino acids. Germline CDR1 reads GTSNPN; CDR2 reads SVGIG (reference sequence). Trimming shortened V by 0 bases and J by 3 bases, and 12 bases separated the two germline ends.

This clonotype was counted ten times or more. Here the CDR3 DNA reads TGTGCCAGCAGTTTATGGGGTAGCGGGGCCGACTACGAGCAGTACTTC. Protein sequence: CASSLWGSGADYEQYF. V and J are TRBV28 and TRBJ2-7, with 8 positions matching TRBD2. This CDR3 comprises 16 residues. Trimming removed 0 bases from V and 3 bases from J; junction bases left unmatched: 7. The V gene's germline CDR1 is MDHEN and CDR2 SYDVKM.

In this sample, this clonotype turned up many times. The chain's CDR3 is CASSTPKAFNSPLHF. CDR3 DNA sequence: TGTGCCAGCAGTACCCCGAAGGCGTTTAATTCACCCCTCCACTTT. The chain links TRBV28 to TRBJ1-6; D is unresolved. The V end was cut by 5 bases, the J end by 6 bases, with 14 bases between. The CDR3 is 15 residues long. In germline, CDR1 is MDHEN, CDR2 SYDVKM.

This clonotype appeared many times. The rearrangement links TRBV18 to TRBJ1-2; TRBD1 matches at 12 bases. The CDR3 consists of 15 residues. Trimming took 3 bases from V and 4 from J; bases not matched to a gene: 3. Germline-derived CDR1 and CDR2 are KGHSH and LQKENI. The CDR3 loop reads CASSPGQGAAYGYTF. The DNA for the CDR3 is TGTGCCAGCTCACCGGGACAGGGGGCGGCCTATGGCTACACCTTC.

This clonotype was counted a few times. The V gene is TRBV12-3 or TRBV12-4, the J gene TRBJ2-5, with D uncertain. The CDR3 covers 13 residues. V lost 6 bases to trimming and J lost 2 bases, with 10 bases between them. The CDR3 here is CASRPDGQETQYF. CDR3 bases: TGTGCCAGCAGACCGGACGGACAAGAGACCCAGTACTTC.

This clonotype occurred a few times. The V and J genes are TRBV12-3 or TRBV12-4 and TRBJ2-5; D may be TRBD2 (6 bases). Between the trimmed V and J ends, which lost 6 bases and 8 bases, there was a span of 19 bases. This CDR3 is 14 amino acids long. The CDR3 reads CASSLASIHGTQYF. CDR3 DNA: TGTGCCAGCAGCCTAGCGTCCATACATGGAACCCAGTACTTC.

This clonotype was seen at least ten times. V is TRBV2 and J is TRBJ1-6; D perhaps matches TRBD1 (5 bases). Trimming stripped 0 bases from V and 5 bases from J, with 14 bases between. This CDR3 is 17 amino acids long. From germline, CDR1 is SNHLY and CDR2 FYNNEI. The CDR3 loop reads CASSEAAPRQHNSPLHF. In DNA, the CDR3 is TGTGCCAGCAGTGAAGCGGCTCCCCGACAGCATAATTCACCCCTCCACTTT.

This clonotype appeared once. The chain has TRBV6-1 and TRBJ1-5, with D maybe TRBD1 (5 bases). The V end was cut by 2 bases, the J end by 9 bases, with 17 bases between. The CDR3 is 15 amino acids. Germline CDR1 and CDR2: MNHNS and SASEGT. CDR3 protein: CASSETRDPFWPQHF. The CDR3 DNA is TGTGCCAGCAGTGAAACCCGGGACCCATTCTGGCCCCAGCATTTT.

In this sample, this clonotype turned up many times. The chain links TRBV3-1 to TRBJ2-5; tentatively, D is TRBD2 (5 bases). CDR1 LGHDT and CDR2 YNNKEL come from the germline V gene (reference sequence). The CDR3 sequence is 16 residues long. The ends were cut back, 2 bases at V and 5 bases at J, with 18 bases in the middle. For the CDR3, the DNA is TGTGCCAGCAGCCAAAACTACGGGGTCGGTTTTGAGACCCAGTACTTC. Translated, it gives CASSQNYGVGFETQYF.

The V gene is TRBV11-1, the J gene TRBJ1-1; 9 nucleotides align to TRBD1. The CDR3 totals 14 residues. CDR1 is SGHAT and CDR2 is FQDESV in the germline V gene (reference sequence). V trimming: 1 base; J trimming: 6 bases; junction bases outside the gene matches: 3. This CDR3 is CASSLVGQGAEAFF. CDR3 DNA sequence: TGTGCCAGCAGCTTAGTGGGACAGGGCGCTGAAGCTTTCTTT.

The chain uses TRBV6-2 or TRBV6-3 and TRBJ1-1; 12 nucleotides match TRBD1. V was clipped by 0 bases and J by 2 bases; unmatched bases: 10. This CDR3 has 19 amino acids. CDR1 and CDR2 (germline): MNHEY, SVGEGT. The CDR3 DNA sequence: TGTGCCAGCAGTTACTCGATAAAGAGGGACAGGGGGCACAACACTGAAGCTTTCTTT. It encodes CASSYSIKRDRGHNTEAFF.

This clonotype was seen repeatedly, ten times or more. V and J are TRBV6-5 and TRBJ2-7; no reliable D call. Looked up from germline, CDR1 is MNHEY and CDR2 is SVGAGI. This CDR3 region has 13 residues. Trimming removed 0 bases from V and 2 bases from J, with 5 bases in between. CDR3 DNA: TGTGCCAGCAGTTACTCGTCTACCTACGAGCAGTACTTC. Residues: CASSYSSTYEQYF.

The chain carries TRBV5-4 and TRBJ2-6; D uncertain. V was pared by 5 bases and J by 1 base, with 13 bases between. CDR3 size: 16 residues. CDR1 SGHNT and CDR2 YYREEE come from the germline V gene (reference sequence). This CDR3 reads CASRSEVGSGANVLTF. Written as DNA, the CDR3 is TGTGCCAGCAGATCGGAAGTGGGGTCTGGGGCCAACGTCCTGACTTTC.

The chain links TRBV27 to TRBJ2-7; 10 nucleotides agree with TRBD1. This CDR3 has 16 residues. CDR1 MNHEY and CDR2 SMNVEV come from the germline V gene (reference sequence). The V and J ends lost 5 bases and 2 bases, in that order; junction bases with no gene match: 9. The CDR3 loop reads CASSPIGTGVPYEQYF. CDR3 DNA: TGTGCCAGCAGTCCGATCGGGACAGGGGTGCCCTACGAGCAGTACTTC.

This clonotype showed up many times. The gene calls are TRBV6-6 and TRBJ2-2; TRBD2 matches at 12 bases. Germline V lookup: CDR1 MNHNY, CDR2 SVGAGI (reference sequence). The CDR3 has 14 residues. The junction had 5 bases not matched to a gene; V was cut back by 10 bases and J by 5 bases. The CDR3 DNA reads as TGTGCCACGGAGGGGACTAGCGGGACCGGGGAGCTGTTTTTT. Protein sequence: CATEGTSGTGELFF.

This clonotype has a count of ten or more. The J gene is TRBJ2-2, the V gene TRBV12-3 or TRBV12-4; D possibly corresponds to TRBD2 (5 bases). This CDR3 has 16 residues. The V gene lost 3 bases and the J gene lost 1 base, with 12 bases spanning the gap. This CDR3 reads CASSFYGIGNTGELFF. The CDR3 region has the DNA TGTGCCAGCAGTTTTTACGGGATCGGGAACACCGGGGAGCTGTTTTTT.

This clonotype was recorded many times. The chain links TRBV6-1 to TRBJ1-5, with D maybe TRBD1 (5 bases). Deletions cut 6 bases from V and 3 bases from J, with 12 bases between. The germline V gene has CDR1 MNHNS and CDR2 SASEGT. CDR3 length: 14 residues. Here the CDR3 reads CASSGGGSNQPQHF. The CDR3 DNA reads TGTGCCAGCAGCGGGGGGGGATCCAATCAGCCCCAGCATTTT.

V is TRBV10-3 and J is TRBJ2-7; 8 nucleotides align to TRBD2. This CDR3 comprises 15 residues. Germline assignment: CDR1 ENHRY and CDR2 SYGVKD. V lost 0 bases to trimming and J lost 4 bases; unmatched junction nucleotides: 5. CDR3 DNA: TGTGCCATCAGTGAGTCGGGCAGCGGGAGATACGAGCAGTACTTC. It translates to CAISESGSGRYEQYF.

This clonotype was found many times. V gene TRBV5-1 combines with J gene TRBJ1-1; D is uncertain. The CDR3 loop spans 14 amino acids. Germline CDR1 is SGHRS and CDR2 is YFSETQ. Trimming took off 4 bases at V and 1 base at J, with 11 bases between the two ends. The CDR3 DNA reads as TGCGCCAGCAGCCGAGCCCAGGCGAACACTGAAGCTTTCTTT. The encoded protein is CASSRAQANTEAFF.